The sequence of this TCR beta chain was determined in a study of human T cells and chemical hapten exposure. Study as a whole: Slight volume differences across pooled libraries mainly accounted for varying per-sample TCR yields. Study results and caveats: The number of TCRs above 1 in 1000 frequency did not change after DPC sensitization. Expanded TCRs formed significantly more large CDR3 similarity clusters than controls.

This clonotype was detected many times. Its specificity is unknown. In the source study's methods: From approximately 21,000 to 630,000 TCRs were found per sample, with a median of approximately 96,000. MiXCR was run by TCRdb on the RACE reads, yielding one entry per CDR3 protein. V and J calls and clone size were set by TCRdb, not the authors. The sample carries tens of thousands of distinct CDR3 sequences, around 11% recorded once. The trim removed 0 bases at V and 8 bases at J, leaving 5 bases unmatched. The germline gives CDR1 SGHAT, CDR2 FQDESV (reference sequence). The CDR3 extends over 15 amino acids. This sample's time point: patch test 3, about 24 weeks after DPC sensitization. Described treatment: therapeutic diphenylcyclopropenone sensitization with weekly scalp DPC.

The sample consisted of whole blood, taken in connection with sensitization to the hapten diphenylcyclopropenone (DPC). The chain combines TRBV11-1 with TRBJ2-1; 9 positions agree with TRBD1. This TCR was sampled from a man aged 25-45 years with alopecia areata. Some clones in this sample may be carry-over from other donors' samples. The CDR3 region is CASSLALTGGHEQFF. The CDR3, as DNA: TGTGCCAGCAGCTTAGCCCTGACAGGGGGACATGAGCAGTTCTTC.